This T cell receptor (beta chain) is drawn from a study of blood T cell repertoires in COVID-19. On the study more broadly: Acute-phase and convalescent COVID-19 samples originated in the United States, Italy and Spain. From T cells, B-cell-depleted T cells, or PBMCs came the material, which was cDNA or gDNA.

This CDR3 spans 15 amino acids. Trimming took 4 bases from V and 0 from J, leaving 9 bases between them. Germline CDR1 LGHDT, CDR2 YNNKEL (reference sequence). As processed by the authors: Estimated nucleated cell counts came from reference gene primer amplification. TCRdb's copy holds only in-frame clones and misses some; the assay was immunoSEQ multiplex PCR. V, J and clone size were drawn from that table, and D and trimming were deduced from the DNA. Of approximately 60,000 clones listed, about 87% were seen once; the top ten hold approximately 6.9%. The receptor comes from a man aged 55 to 70 with active or convalescent COVID-19. This chain links TRBV3-1 (or the pseudogene TRBV3-2) with TRBJ1-4, with D unclear. The sequenced sample was peripheral blood. CDR3 coding DNA: TGTGCCAGCAGCCCATGGGCCTCAACTAATGAAAAACTGTTTTTT. Residues: CASSPWASTNEKLFF.